These 24 T cell receptor beta chains originate from one sample sequenced in a study of regulatory T cells in long-lasting Graves disease. Arm-PCR with iRepertoire HTBI primers amplified the CDR3 regions for these TCR beta libraries. MiXCR was run by TCRdb on the multiplex PCR reads, yielding one entry per CDR3 protein. The repertoire includes about 320,000 distinct CDR3 sequences, approximately 20% of them detected once, and approximately 35% sits in the top ten. Time point here: newly diagnosed GD, antithyroid drugs for less than 3 months. From RNA extracted from PBMCs, the TCR library was made. The specimen was peripheral blood mononuclear cells (PBMCs), collected at new diagnosis, from a patient treated with antithyroid drugs. These receptor sequences come from a female donor with Graves disease.

The J gene is TRBJ2-1, the V gene TRBV6-5, with D hard to call. Per germline, CDR1 MNHEY and CDR2 SVGAGI. The CDR3 is 17 amino acids. V lost 0 bases to trimming and J lost 2 bases, with 14 bases between them. The CDR3 loop reads CASSYSSGALTYNEQFF. CDR3 coding DNA: TGTGCCAGCAGTTACTCGTCCGGCGCCCTGACCTACAATGAGCAGTTCTTC.

This clonotype has ten or more counts. The rearrangement joins TRBV2 to TRBJ2-1, with 10 positions matching TRBD2. CDR3 length: 18 amino acids. The V segment lost 6 bases and the J segment 0 bases; nucleotides outside the gene matches: 11. CDR1 and CDR2 from the germline V gene are SNHLY and FYNNEI. The CDR3 bases are TGTGCCAGCAGCCCCGGGACTAGCGCTCTTGGCTCCTACAATGAGCAGTTCTTC. Amino acids: CASSPGTSALGSYNEQFF.

This clonotype was recorded many times. This chain joins TRBV7-2 and TRBJ2-1; D unresolved. V lost 2 bases, J lost 5 bases, and 13 bases lay in between. The length of the CDR3 is 15 residues. The germline V gene encodes CDR1 SGHTA and CDR2 FQGNSA. The CDR3 is CASSLRQRLHNEQFF. DNA of the CDR3: TGTGCCAGCAGCTTACGTCAGAGGCTTCACAATGAGCAGTTCTTC.

The table lists this clonotype with many counts. The genes are TRBV11-2 and TRBJ2-3, with a weak D call TRBD2 (6 bases). The germline V gene has CDR1 SGHAT and CDR2 FQNNGV. V dropped 5 bases and J dropped 2 bases, with 14 bases sitting between them. This CDR3 spans 15 amino acids. The CDR3 reads CASSQAPGDTDTQYF. CDR3 nucleotide sequence: TGTGCCAGCAGCCAAGCCCCGGGGGACACAGATACGCAGTATTTT.

This clonotype was observed many times. The chain joins TRBV11-3 to TRBJ1-2, with 7 bases fitting TRBD1. The CDR3 is 12 residues long. V lost 5 bases, J lost 7 bases, and 4 bases stayed unmatched. In germline, CDR1 is SGHNT, CDR2 YENEEA. The CDR3 loop is CASSQWTGGYTF. Here the CDR3 DNA reads TGTGCCAGCAGCCAATGGACAGGTGGCTACACCTTC.

This clonotype was seen many times. The chain links TRBV6-2 or TRBV6-3 to TRBJ2-7; D is unresolved. V was shortened by 5 bases and J by 4 bases, with 18 bases between the two germline ends. This CDR3 region has 15 residues. The germline V gene has CDR1 MNHEY and CDR2 SVGEGT. The CDR3 DNA sequence: TGTGCCAGCAGTGAAGCTCTAGATACCCGTTACGAGCAGTACTTC. This translates into CASSEALDTRYEQYF.

This sequence joins TRBV3-1 and TRBJ2-2, with TRBD1 matching 10 bases. Trimming cost V 6 bases and J 5 bases; bases outside gene matches: 6. This CDR3 is built from 15 residues. Germline CDR1 LGHDT, CDR2 YNNKEL (reference sequence). CDR3: CASSDRGRGTGELFF. The CDR3 nucleotides are TGTGCCAGCAGTGACAGGGGGCGGGGTACCGGGGAGCTGTTTTTT.

This clonotype was recorded at least ten times. The chain links TRBV6-1 to TRBJ2-7; 7 bases are a match to TRBD1. The CDR3 covers 12 residues. Germline CDR1 reads MNHNS; CDR2 reads SASEGT. J lost 6 bases, V lost 5 bases, and 4 bases had no gene match. The CDR3 nucleotides read TGTGCCAGCAGTAGACGACAGGGCGAGCAGTACTTC. Its translation: CASSRRQGEQYF.

This clonotype was seen repeatedly, ten times or more. The gene calls are TRBV12-3 or TRBV12-4 and TRBJ1-2; no firm D call. The CDR3 runs to 14 residues. The V end was cut by 0 bases, the J end by 3 bases, with 8 bases between. Written as DNA, the CDR3 is TGTGCCAGCAGTTTAGCGGCCGGAGACTATGGCTACACCTTC. Translating it yields CASSLAAGDYGYTF.

At least ten counts were recorded for this clonotype. V gene TRBV12-3 or TRBV12-4 combines with J gene TRBJ2-2; D possibly matches TRBD1 or TRBD2 (5 bases each). The CDR3 contains 16 residues. With 1 base removed from V and 4 bases from J, the gap between germline ends came to 13 bases. CDR3 loop: CASSLGGPEGTGELFF. The CDR3, as DNA: TGTGCCAGCAGTTTAGGGGGCCCTGAGGGCACCGGGGAGCTGTTTTTT.

In its sample, this clonotype was seen many times. The chain employs TRBV30 and TRBJ2-1; D gene uncertain. Trimming cost V 1 base and J 5 bases, with 6 bases left between them. The CDR3 totals 12 residues. CDR1 and CDR2 (germline): GTSNPN, SVGIG (reference sequence). The CDR3 bases are TGTGCCTGGAGTGCCATAAACAATGAGCAGTTCTTC. Its protein is CAWSAINNEQFF.

This clonotype was picked up many times. The V gene is TRBV11-2, the J gene TRBJ1-3, with D unresolved. The V gene lost 1 base and the J gene lost 8 bases, with 9 bases spanning the gap. The CDR3 is 13 amino acids. Germline V gene sequence: CDR1 SGHAT, CDR2 FQNNGV. CDR3 loop: CASSLAPPDTIYF. Written as DNA, the CDR3 is TGTGCCAGCAGCTTAGCTCCTCCGGACACCATATATTTT.

Many counts were recorded for this clonotype. The chain carries TRBV30 and TRBJ2-1, with 9 bases matching TRBD1. The V gene end was trimmed by 0 bases and the J gene end by 6 bases; junction bases not matched to a gene: 0. The CDR3 consists of 13 residues. Germline values: CDR1 GTSNPN, CDR2 SVGIG (reference sequence). CDR3 loop: CAWSVQGANEQFF. CDR3 DNA sequence: TGTGCCTGGAGTGTACAGGGGGCCAATGAGCAGTTCTTC. The full variable domain, rest sourced from reference TRBV30 and TRBJ2-1, is SQTIHQWPATLVQPVGSPLSLECTVEGTSNPNLYWYRQAAGRGLQLLFYSVGIGQISSEVPQNLSASRPQDRQFILSSKKLLLSDSGFYLCAWSVQGANEQFFGPGTRLTVL.

This clonotype was seen ten or more times. J is TRBJ1-1 and V is TRBV12-3 or TRBV12-4; 7 bases map to TRBD1. J was trimmed by 4 bases and V by 5 bases; bases with no gene match: 4. This CDR3 is 13 amino acids long. The CDR3 nucleotides are TGTGCCAGCAGTCCTAACAGGGGCACTGAAGCTTTCTTT. Translated: CASSPNRGTEAFF.

This clonotype came up a few times. Since no conserved phenylalanine or tryptophan closes the CDR3, a read error is the likely cause. The chain uses TRBV20-1 and TRBJ2-1; D is possibly TRBD1 or TRBD2 (5 bases each). The CDR3 runs to 12 residues. Germline V gene sequence: CDR1 DFQATT, CDR2 SNEGSKA (reference sequence). V lost 1 base, J lost 8 bases, and 9 bases lay in between. CDR3 amino acids: CSARGDQDEQFL. CDR3 in DNA: TGCAGTGCTAGAGGGGACCAGGATGAGCAGTTCCTC.

Many counts were recorded for this clonotype. In DNA, the CDR3 is TGTGCCATCAGTGAGTCTGGCGCCGTCAATGAGCAGTTCTTC. Translating gives CAISESGAVNEQFF. The rearrangement links TRBV10-3 to TRBJ2-1; D is undetermined. Per germline, CDR1 ENHRY and CDR2 SYGVKD. The CDR3 is 14 residues long. Trimming pared 0 bases from V and 6 bases from J, leaving 9 bases between.

The J gene is TRBJ2-7, the V gene TRBV20-1; 10 bases match TRBD1. The germline gives CDR1 DFQATT, CDR2 SNEGSKA (reference sequence). The ends lost 4 bases at V and 4 bases at J; junction bases unmatched: 10. The length of the CDR3 is 15 residues. CDR3 in amino acids: CSATKSTGGPYEQYF. The CDR3 bases are TGCAGTGCTACAAAATCGACAGGGGGCCCATACGAGCAGTACTTC.

This clonotype showed up just a few times. The chain uses TRBV5-6 and TRBJ2-2; no definite D call. The CDR3 is 19 residues long. Per germline, CDR1 SGHDT and CDR2 YYEEEE. V was cut by 0 bases and J by 0 bases, with 18 bases left in between. The CDR3 DNA reads TGTGCCAGCAGCTTGGCCGGTGATGCCCGCCTAACGAACACCGGGGAGCTGTTTTTT. Protein sequence: CASSLAGDARLTNTGELFF. Full variable domain (rest looked up from reference TRBV5-6 and TRBJ2-2): DAGVTQSPTHLIKTRGQQVTLRCSPKSGHDTVSWYQQALGQGPQFIFQYYEEEERQRGNFPDRFSGHQFPNYSSELNVNALLLGDSALYLCASSLAGDARLTNTGELFFGEGSRLTVL.

This clonotype was detected only a few times. The chain couples TRBV28 to TRBJ2-2, with D uncertain. The length of the CDR3 is 15 residues. With 2 bases removed from V and 5 bases from J, the gap between germline ends came to 12 bases. The germline V gene has CDR1 MDHEN and CDR2 SYDVKM. CDR3 loop: CASSLVGWFTGELFF. The CDR3, as DNA: TGTGCCAGCAGTTTAGTGGGGTGGTTTACCGGGGAGCTGTTTTTT.

In this sample, this clonotype turned up many times. The chain uses TRBV12-5 and TRBJ2-5; D might be TRBD1 (6 bases). Germline-derived CDR1 and CDR2 are LGHNT and FRNRAP. This CDR3 region has 15 residues. V dropped 0 bases and J dropped 2 bases, with 10 bases sitting between them. CDR3 loop: CASGLVGQRQETQYF. CDR3 nucleotides: TGTGCTAGTGGTTTGGTCGGACAGAGACAAGAGACCCAGTACTTC.

The table lists this clonotype with many counts. The chain employs TRBV12-3 or TRBV12-4 and TRBJ2-5, with 8 positions matching TRBD1. The CDR3 is made up of 15 amino acids. J gave up 0 bases and V 3 bases, and 3 bases lay outside the gene matches. CDR3: CASSFRTGYQETQYF. CDR3 nucleotides: TGTGCCAGCAGTTTTAGGACAGGGTACCAAGAGACCCAGTACTTC.

A few counts support this clonotype. This chain connects TRBV12-5 to TRBJ2-5; no reliable D call. CDR1 is LGHNT and CDR2 is FRNRAP in the germline V gene. The CDR3 runs 13 residues. Trimming removed 6 bases from V and 4 bases from J, with 12 bases in between. The CDR3 loop reads CASGQTVPETQYF. The CDR3 DNA reads as TGTGCTAGTGGACAGACGGTGCCAGAGACCCAGTACTTC.

The table lists this clonotype with many counts. The J gene is TRBJ2-5, the V gene TRBV20-1; 10 bases are a match to TRBD1. The V gene end was trimmed by 6 bases and the J gene end by 5 bases; junction bases not matched to a gene: 6. CDR3 length: 13 residues. The germline V gene has CDR1 DFQATT and CDR2 SNEGSKA (reference sequence). The CDR3 loop is CSAMGQGRETQYF. CDR3 coding DNA: TGCAGTGCAATGGGACAGGGGCGGGAGACCCAGTACTTC.

This clonotype was counted only a few times. The V and J genes are TRBV28 and TRBJ2-3; D is unresolved. V lost 6 bases and J 0 bases, leaving 16 bases between the germline ends. The CDR3 sequence is 16 residues long. CDR1 and CDR2 (germline): MDHEN, SYDVKM. CDR3 sequence reads: CASSFILTKSTDTQYF. CDR3 in DNA: TGTGCCAGCAGCTTCATACTAACCAAAAGCACAGATACGCAGTATTTT. The entire variable domain, with the rest obtained from reference TRBV28 and TRBJ2-3, is as follows: DVKVTQSSRYLVKRTGEKVFLECVQDMDHENMFWYRQDPGLGLRLIYFSYDVKMKEKGDIPEGYSVSREKKERFSLILESASTNQTSMYLCASSFILTKSTDTQYFGPGTRLTVL.